This T cell receptor beta chain was recovered during a study of cytomegalovirus exposure and HLA in healthy donors. About the study: Around 190 million T cells yielded more than 95 million unique TCR beta sequences, as an earlier analysis found. Early release data held 85 million to 95 million unique TCRs from HLA-typed donors.

Concerning this clone: Its antigen remains unidentified.

Researchers ran the PCR with 60 Vbeta and 13 Jbeta primers. Using immunoSEQ multiplex PCR, the repertoire was profiled, and TCRdb retains in-frame clones only, with some absent. The sample consists of approximately 150,000 clones, approximately 62% of them appearing once. J gave up 4 bases and V 4 bases, and 6 bases lay outside the gene matches. The CDR3 covers 16 residues. Germline V gene data show CDR1 as ENHRY and CDR2 as SYGVKD. Findings of the study overall: Earlier analysis found most TCR beta V segments productive about 87% or about 30% of the time. In presence/absence analyses, roughly uniform sequencing depth across donors was assumed.

This chain joins TRBV10-3 and TRBJ2-7, with 14 bases matching TRBD2. This sequence originates from a man in his fifties or sixties in good health and CMV-seronegative. The source material was PBMCs. The CDR3 DNA is TGTGCCATCAGTGGAGAGGGACTAGCGGGGGTATACGAGCAGTACTTC. Translation gives CAISGEGLAGVYEQYF.